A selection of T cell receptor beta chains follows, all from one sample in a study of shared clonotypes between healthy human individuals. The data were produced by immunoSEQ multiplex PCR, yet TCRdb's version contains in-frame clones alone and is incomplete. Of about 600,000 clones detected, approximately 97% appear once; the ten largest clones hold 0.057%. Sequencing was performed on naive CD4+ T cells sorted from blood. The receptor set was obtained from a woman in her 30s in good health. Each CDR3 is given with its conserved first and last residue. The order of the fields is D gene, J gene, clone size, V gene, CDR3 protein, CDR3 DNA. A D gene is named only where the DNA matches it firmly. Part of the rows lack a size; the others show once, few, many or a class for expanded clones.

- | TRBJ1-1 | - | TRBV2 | CASSGRQLLLTGTEAFF | TGTGCCAGCAGTGGCAGACAGCTACTACTAACGGGCACTGAAGCTTTCTTT
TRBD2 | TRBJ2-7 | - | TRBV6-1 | CASSERGGGPYEQYF | TGTGCCAGCAGTGAACGTGGGGGGGGACCCTACGAGCAGTACTTC
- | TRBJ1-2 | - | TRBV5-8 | CASSLYGGWSYGYTF | TGTGCCAGCAGCTTGTATGGGGGATGGAGCTATGGCTACACCTTC
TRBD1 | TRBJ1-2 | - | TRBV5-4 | CASSFETGLGYTF | TGTGCCAGCAGTTTCGAGACAGGGCTTGGCTACACCTTC
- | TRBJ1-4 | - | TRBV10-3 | CAISEDPPAKLFF | TGTGCCATCTCAGAGGATCCACCCGCAAAACTGTTTTTT
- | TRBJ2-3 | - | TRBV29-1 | CSVEWGSTDTQYF | TGCAGCGTTGAATGGGGGAGCACAGATACGCAGTATTTT
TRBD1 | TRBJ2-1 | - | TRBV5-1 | CASSPGQGTYNEQFF | TGCGCCAGCAGCCCGGGACAGGGTACCTACAATGAGCAGTTCTTC
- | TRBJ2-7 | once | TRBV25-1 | CASSTVGYEQYF | TGTGCCAGCAGTACAGTGGGATACGAGCAGTACTTC
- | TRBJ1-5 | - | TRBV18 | CASSPGAGQPQHF | TGTGCCAGCTCACCAGGGGCGGGTCAGCCCCAGCATTTT
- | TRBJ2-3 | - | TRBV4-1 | CASSQVLVSARGTDTQYF | TGCGCCAGCAGCCAAGTTCTTGTCTCAGCTAGAGGCACAGATACGCAGTATTTT
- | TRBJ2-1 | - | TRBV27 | CASSSSKSSYNEQFF | -
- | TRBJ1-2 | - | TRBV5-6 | CASSLYTGIANYGYTF | TGTGCCAGCAGCTTGTACACAGGGATTGCAAACTATGGCTACACCTTC
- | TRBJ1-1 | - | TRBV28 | CASSLPVGMNTEAFF | TGTGCCAGCAGTTTACCCGTAGGGATGAACACTGAAGCTTTCTTT
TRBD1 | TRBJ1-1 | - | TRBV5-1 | CASSSENDRGGAFF | TGCGCCAGCAGCTCGGAAAATGACAGGGGAGGAGCTTTCTTT
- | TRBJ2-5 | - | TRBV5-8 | CASSFGQSAPETQYF | TGTGCCAGCAGCTTCGGACAGTCGGCCCCCGAGACCCAGTACTTC
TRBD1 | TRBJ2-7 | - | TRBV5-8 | CASRMRGQGYEQYF | TGTGCCAGCAGGATGAGGGGACAGGGCTACGAGCAGTACTTC
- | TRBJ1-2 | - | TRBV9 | CASSVSENYGYTF | TGTGCCAGCAGCGTATCAGAGAACTATGGCTACACCTTC
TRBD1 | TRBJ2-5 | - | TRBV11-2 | CASSPDREQTQYF | TGTGCCAGCAGCCCCGACAGGGAACAGACCCAGTACTTC
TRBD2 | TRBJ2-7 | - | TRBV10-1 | CASSPGTSGGMPYEQYF | TGCGCCAGCTCCCCCGGGACTAGCGGGGGCATGCCCTACGAGCAGTACTTC
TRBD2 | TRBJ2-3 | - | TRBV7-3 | CASSFRAGGPGDTQYF | TGTGCCAGCAGCTTTCGGGCGGGAGGGCCTGGAGATACGCAGTATTTT
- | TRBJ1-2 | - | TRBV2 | CASRISGTIDYTF | TGTGCCAGCAGGATTTCCGGGACAATTGACTACACCTTC
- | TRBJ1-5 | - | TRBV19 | CASMRAQGEGQPQHF | TGTGCCAGTATGAGGGCACAGGGCGAAGGCCAGCCCCAGCATTTT
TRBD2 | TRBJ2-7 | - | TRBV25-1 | CASSSPRGRVGYEQYF | TGTGCCAGCAGTTCCCCCCGCGGGAGAGTGGGCTACGAGCAGTACTTC
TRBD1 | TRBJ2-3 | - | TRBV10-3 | CAIKGQGLTDTQYF | TGTGCCATCAAGGGACAGGGCCTCACAGATACGCAGTATTTT
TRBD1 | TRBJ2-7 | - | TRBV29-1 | CSVALTGPYEQYF | TGCAGCGTCGCCTTGACAGGGCCCTACGAGCAGTACTTC
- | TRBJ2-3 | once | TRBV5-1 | CASMWGLGTDTQYF | TGCGCCAGCATGTGGGGTCTCGGCACAGATACGCAGTATTTT
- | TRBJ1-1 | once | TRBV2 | CASSDREESEAFF | TGTGCCAGCAGTGACAGGGAAGAATCTGAAGCTTTCTTT
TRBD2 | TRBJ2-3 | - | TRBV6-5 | CASKGLALADTQYF | TGTGCCAGCAAGGGACTAGCGTTGGCAGATACGCAGTATTTT
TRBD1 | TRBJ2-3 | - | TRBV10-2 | CASSEDRVADTQYF | TGCGCCAGCAGTGAAGACAGGGTAGCAGATACGCAGTATTTT
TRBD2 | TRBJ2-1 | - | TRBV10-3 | CAIRDSGSSYNEQFF | TGTGCCATCAGGGATAGCGGGAGTTCCTACAATGAGCAGTTCTTC
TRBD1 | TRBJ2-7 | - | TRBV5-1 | CASSGLGQAYEQYF | TGCGCCAGCAGCGGGCTCGGACAGGCCTACGAGCAGTACTTC
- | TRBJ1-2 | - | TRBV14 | CASSQELGNYGYTF | TGTGCCAGCAGCCAAGAATTGGGAAACTATGGCTACACCTTC
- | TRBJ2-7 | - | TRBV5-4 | CASSLVGGFPYEQYF | TGTGCCAGCAGCTTGGTGGGCGGTTTCCCCTACGAGCAGTACTTC
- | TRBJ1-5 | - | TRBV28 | CASSLGQSNQPQHF | TGTGCCAGCAGTTTGGGCCAGAGCAATCAGCCCCAGCATTTT
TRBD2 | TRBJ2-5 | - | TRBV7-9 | CASSFGAGRAQETQYF | TGTGCCAGCAGCTTTGGGGCCGGGAGGGCACAAGAGACCCAGTACTTC
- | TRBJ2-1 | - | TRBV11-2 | CASSLGVGSYNEQFF | TGTGCCAGCAGCTTAGGGGTAGGCTCCTACAATGAGCAGTTCTTC
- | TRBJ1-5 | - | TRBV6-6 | CASSKSLMEPQHF | TGTGCCAGCAGTAAGAGCTTAATGGAGCCCCAGCATTTT
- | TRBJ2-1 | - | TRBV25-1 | CASSKAPDLEQFF | TGTGCCAGCAGTAAGGCCCCAGATTTGGAGCAGTTCTTC
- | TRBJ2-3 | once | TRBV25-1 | CASSAPGSDTQYF | TGTGCCAGCAGTGCCCCAGGGTCAGATACGCAGTATTTT
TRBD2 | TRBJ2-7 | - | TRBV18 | CASSLGLAGALEQYF | TGTGCCAGCTCTCTTGGACTAGCGGGAGCTCTCGAGCAGTACTTC